The following is a T cell receptor beta chain sequence with its context. Trimming removed 0 bases from V and 6 bases from J, with 13 bases in between. The CDR3 consists of 14 residues. CDR1 SGHRS and CDR2 YFSETQ come from the germline V gene. The data derive from a study of blood T cell repertoires in COVID-19. Under the authors' procedure: Amplification of reference gene primers provided the estimated nucleated cell counts. The data were produced by immunoSEQ multiplex PCR, yet TCRdb's version contains in-frame clones alone and is incomplete. V and J calls and clone size are given by that table; D and trimming were obtained from the DNA. The sample lists about 380,000 clones, roughly 86% occurring once.

This receptor was obtained from a human donor with acute or convalescent COVID-19. The donor label of this sample is uncertain. This chain uses TRBV5-1 with TRBJ2-7; D is unresolved. The sequenced sample consisted of peripheral blood. The CDR3 loop reads CASSLGIQTGEQYF. The CDR3 DNA follows: TGCGCCAGCAGCTTGGGGATCCAAACGGGCGAGCAGTACTTC.